This T cell receptor beta chain is drawn from a study of cytomegalovirus exposure and HLA in healthy donors. On the study more broadly: Both the roughly 120 validation repertoires and the 600 to 750 first-cohort repertoires used the same platform, as reported by a later analysis. Broader study findings: The tendency of first-cohort TCR clusters to co-occur in the roughly 120 validation repertoires was the finding of a later analysis. Usually a TCR sequence was rare, but some public TCRs were found in many donors.

Remarks on this clone: Its antigen is undetermined.

TCRdb's table, derived via immunoSEQ multiplex PCR, lists solely in-frame clones and lacks some. The sample records 210,000 or so clones, roughly 88% being singletons. V trimming: 1 base; J trimming: 7 bases; junction bases outside the gene matches: 3. The CDR3 length is 14 residues. Germline loops: CDR1 LNHNV, CDR2 YYDKDF (reference sequence). Donors came from a validation cohort of fewer than 150 subjects, distinct from the first 666-subject cohort. The TCR was taken from a woman under 30 in good health and CMV-seronegative. The sample was PBMCs. The genes are TRBV15 and TRBJ1-2, with 10 bases identical to TRBD1. CDR3 protein: CATSRGDRGLGYTF. The CDR3 nucleotides are TGTGCCACCAGCAGAGGTGACAGGGGGCTTGGCTACACCTTC. Complete variable domain (other parts from reference TRBV15 and TRBJ1-2): DAMVIQNPRYQVTQFGKPVTLSCSQTLNHNVMYWYQQKSSQAPKLLFHYYDKDFNNEADTPDNFQSRRPNTSFCFLDIRSPGLGDTAMYLCATSRGDRGLGYTFGSGTRLTVV.